This TCR beta chain was found in a study of cytomegalovirus exposure and HLA in healthy donors. Whole-study context: A data release that came early held roughly 90 million unique TCRs from HLA-typed donors.

V shed 3 bases and J shed 3 bases, with 6 bases lying between them. This CDR3 region has 13 residues. Germline V gene data show CDR1 as MGHDK and CDR2 as SYGVNS. In regard to this clone: The target antigen is unknown.

Study-level points and caveats: TCR beta sequences numbering around 15,000 were associated with HLA alleles at 0.05 false discovery rate in a later analysis. In most subjects, TCR beta sequences reportedly gave accurate predictions of HLA-A and HLA-B alleles.

13 Jbeta primers and 60 Vbeta primers were used for the PCR. The protocol was immunoSEQ multiplex PCR, while the TCRdb copy is restricted to in-frame clones and leaves out a portion. The sample consists of roughly 58,000 clones, around 83% of them appearing once. The sequence was collected from a human donor in good health. The chain recombines TRBV25-1 with TRBJ1-5; D not certain. What was sequenced was PBMCs. The CDR3 loop reads CASSDQVNQPQHF. In DNA form, the CDR3 reads TGTGCCAGCAGTGATCAGGTCAATCAGCCCCAGCATTTT. Together with reference TRBV25-1 and TRBJ1-5, the CDR3 gives the full variable domain: EADIYQTPRYLVIGTGKKITLECSQTMGHDKMYWYQQDPGMELHLIHYSYGVNSTEKGDLSSESTVSRIRTEHFPLTLESARPSHTSQYLCASSDQVNQPQHFGDGTRLSIL.